Presented here are 28 T cell receptor beta chains from one specimen sequenced in a study of T cell responses to AZD1222 COVID-19 vaccine. Clones were sequenced by immunoSEQ multiplex PCR, and TCRdb holds only the in-frame ones, with some missing. Of 200,000 to 250,000 clones in the sample, roughly 91% were seen once. Specimen: peripheral blood, collected on day 0 of MenACWY control vaccination. The receptors shown here come from an adult in good health.

The J gene is TRBJ1-1, the V gene TRBV2; 8 bases map to TRBD1. The CDR3 length is 13 residues. V was clipped by 8 bases and J by 5 bases; unmatched bases: 7. Germline V gives CDR1 SNHLY, CDR2 FYNNEI. CDR3 amino acids: CASSQGGGTEAFF. For the CDR3, the DNA is TGTGCCAGCTCACAGGGGGGAGGGACTGAAGCTTTCTTT.

The chain carries TRBV6-1 and TRBJ2-5; D is undetermined. The CDR3 covers 13 residues. V gave up 3 bases and J gave up 13 bases, with 18 bases separating them. Germline V gene data show CDR1 as MNHNS and CDR2 as SASEGT. The CDR3 DNA is TGTGCCAGCAGTGAGCCGAGCCGGCCGCCGTGGTACTTC. This encodes CASSEPSRPPWYF.

This sequence joins TRBV28 and TRBJ2-7; D is unclear. The length of the CDR3 is 14 residues. From germline, CDR1 is MDHEN and CDR2 SYDVKM. Between the trimmed V and J ends, which lost 5 bases and 2 bases, there was a span of 13 bases. The CDR3 nucleotides are TGTGCCAGCAGTCCATTTGGGGAAACCTACGAGCAGTACTTC. Its translation is CASSPFGETYEQYF.

Worth noting for this clone: One end of the junction does not line up with germline, which may come from a read error. This rearrangement joins TRBV5-6 to TRBJ1-5; unclear D gene. The CDR3 runs 12 residues. Germline CDR1 reads SGHDT; CDR2 reads YYEEEE. The CDR3 DNA is TGTGCCAGCACCCGGAAAGGGAGCGCCCAACATTTT. This gives the protein CASTRKGSAQHF.

CDR3 nucleotides: TGTGCCACCAGCAGGGACAGGGGATATGGCTACACCTTC. It yields the protein CATSRDRGYGYTF. The V call is TRBV15, the J call TRBJ1-2; TRBD1 matches 9 bases. V was clipped by 3 bases and J by 5 bases; unmatched bases: 1. The CDR3 spans 13 residues. Germline V gene data show CDR1 as LNHNV and CDR2 as YYDKDF (reference sequence).

The chain couples TRBV7-8 to TRBJ2-7, with 11 nucleotides matching TRBD2. This CDR3 spans 16 amino acids. V lost 4 bases, J lost 0 bases, and 5 bases stayed unmatched. From germline, CDR1 is SGHVS and CDR2 FQNEAQ. The CDR3 loop reads CASSYPSGGTSYEQYF. Here the CDR3 DNA reads TGTGCCAGCAGCTACCCTAGCGGGGGGACCTCCTACGAGCAGTACTTC. The whole variable domain, filled in from reference TRBV7-8 and TRBJ2-7, reads GAGVSQSPRYKVAKRGQDVALRCDPISGHVSLFWYQQALGQGPEFLTYFQNEAQLDKSGLPSDRFFAERPEGSVSTLKIQRTQQEDSAVYLCASSYPSGGTSYEQYFGPGTRLTVT.

The chain links TRBV3-1 (or the pseudogene TRBV3-2) to TRBJ2-3; no clear D. Germline CDR1 reads LGHDT; CDR2 reads YNNKEL (reference sequence). The CDR3 has 13 amino acids. V was shortened by 7 bases and J by 1 base, with 9 bases between the two germline ends. CDR3 residues: CASNLPGTDTQYF. The DNA of the CDR3 is TGTGCCAGCAACTTACCGGGCACAGATACGCAGTATTTT.

V usage is TRBV5-4 and J usage is TRBJ2-5; D not certain. Trimming took off 2 bases at V and 7 bases at J, with 15 bases between the two ends. Looked up from germline, CDR1 is SGHNT and CDR2 is YYREEE (reference sequence). CDR3 length equals 14 residues. CDR3 in DNA: TGTGCCAGCAGCTTACAGACACGGTCTAGGACCCAGTACTTC. This codes for CASSLQTRSRTQYF.

The chain is built from TRBV6-5 and TRBJ2-5; TRBD1 matches 7 bases. Germline V lookup: CDR1 MNHEY, CDR2 SVGAGI. The length of the CDR3 is 14 residues. Germline trimming cut 3 bases from V and 9 bases from J; bases unmatched to any gene: 10. CDR3 region: CASSYNRGGPSQYF. The CDR3 DNA reads TGTGCCAGCAGTTATAATAGAGGGGGCCCGTCCCAGTACTTC.

The rearrangement joins TRBV7-2 to TRBJ1-3; TRBD1 aligns across 8 bases. Germline trimming cut 3 bases from V and 6 bases from J; bases unmatched to any gene: 7. There are 15 residues in the CDR3. Looked up from germline, CDR1 is SGHTA and CDR2 is FQGNSA. Here the CDR3 reads CASSFQGQGLNTIYF. CDR3 coding DNA: TGTGCCAGCAGCTTTCAAGGACAGGGACTAAACACCATATATTTT.

The genes are TRBV7-2 and TRBJ2-3; D perhaps matches TRBD2 (5 bases). V lost 6 bases, J lost 5 bases, and 12 bases lay in between. Looked up from germline, CDR1 is SGHTA and CDR2 is FQGNSA. The CDR3 has 13 residues. CDR3 amino acids: CASSAGPEDTQYF. CDR3 DNA sequence: TGTGCCAGCAGTGCGGGCCCGGAAGATACGCAGTATTTT.

The chain uses TRBV19 and TRBJ1-2; possibly TRBD1 for D (5 bases). Trimming cost V 5 bases and J 0 bases, with 13 bases left between them. From germline, CDR1 is LNHDA and CDR2 SQIVND (reference sequence). This CDR3 is built from 15 residues. The CDR3 DNA sequence: TGTGCCAGTAGTTCGGCAGGGACCACTAACTATGGCTACACCTTC. Amino acids: CASSSAGTTNYGYTF.

The chain links TRBV19 to TRBJ1-2, with D unclear. V lost 0 bases, J lost 5 bases, and 10 bases lay in between. The germline V gene encodes CDR1 LNHDA and CDR2 SQIVND (reference sequence). This CDR3 region has 14 residues. The CDR3 nucleotides are TGTGCCAGTAGTATAGAGGGCACCTTGTATGGCTACACCTTC. Translating it yields CASSIEGTLYGYTF.

The chain couples TRBV28 to TRBJ1-4, with TRBD1 matching over 7 bases. The germline CDR1 and CDR2 sequences are MDHEN and SYDVKM. The CDR3 is made up of 14 amino acids. Losses at the gene ends were 7 bases for V and 0 bases for J; bases not matched to a gene: 2. CDR3 protein: CASKGAPTNEKLFF. CDR3 nucleotides: TGTGCCAGCAAGGGGGCGCCAACTAATGAAAAACTGTTTTTT.

J is TRBJ2-4 and V is TRBV7-2, with D perhaps being TRBD1 or TRBD2 (6 bases each). Deletions cut 1 base from V and 0 bases from J, with 13 bases between. The germline V gene encodes CDR1 SGHTA and CDR2 FQGNSA. This CDR3 has 17 amino acids. The CDR3 loop is CASSLVGGTAAKNIQYF. CDR3 nucleotides: TGTGCCAGCAGCTTAGTGGGGGGCACCGCAGCCAAAAACATTCAGTACTTC.

This chain joins TRBV27 and TRBJ1-2, with D hard to call. CDR1 is MNHEY, CDR2 SMNVEV, per germline (reference sequence). The CDR3 sequence is 12 residues long. Between the trimmed V and J ends, which lost 5 bases and 8 bases, there was a span of 12 bases. CDR3 protein: CASSSQVGGYTF. CDR3 DNA: TGTGCCAGCAGTAGTCAAGTAGGCGGCTACACCTTC.

The rearrangement links TRBV18 to TRBJ1-2, with 8 bases that match TRBD1. CDR3 length: 13 residues. J lost 6 bases, V lost 3 bases, and 3 bases had no gene match. Germline V gene data show CDR1 as KGHSH and CDR2 as LQKENI. The CDR3 DNA reads TGTGCCAGCTCACCCGCGACAGGGGATGGCTACACCTTC. Amino acids: CASSPATGDGYTF.

The genes are TRBV11-2 and TRBJ2-7; tentatively, D is TRBD1 (5 bases). Trimming left V 3 bases short and J 0 bases short, with 15 bases between. CDR1 is SGHAT and CDR2 is FQNNGV in the germline V gene. This CDR3 has 16 amino acids. CDR3 sequence reads: CASSFGWGRTSYEQYF. CDR3 in DNA: TGTGCCAGCAGCTTTGGTTGGGGCAGGACCTCCTACGAGCAGTACTTC.

The V call is TRBV29-1, the J call TRBJ2-5; TRBD1 matches at 8 bases. With 7 bases clipped from V and 4 bases from J, the junction kept 2 bases outside the gene matches. Germline V gene sequence: CDR1 SQVTM, CDR2 ANQGSEA. The CDR3 has 11 amino acids. The CDR3 loop reads CSADRVETQYF. For the CDR3, the DNA is TGCAGCGCGGACAGGGTAGAGACCCAGTACTTC.

This chain uses TRBV12-3 or TRBV12-4 with TRBJ1-5, with no clear D. The CDR3 totals 13 residues. Trimming took off 0 bases at V and 3 bases at J, with 3 bases between the two ends. CDR3 amino acids: CASSLAINQPQHF. DNA for the CDR3: TGTGCCAGCAGTTTAGCAATCAATCAGCCCCAGCATTTT.

The chain employs TRBV5-1 and TRBJ2-5, with D perhaps matching TRBD2 (6 bases). The germline V gene has CDR1 SGHRS and CDR2 YFSETQ. Between the trimmed V and J ends, which lost 4 bases and 5 bases, there was a span of 21 bases. The CDR3 runs to 16 residues. Here the CDR3 reads CASSAGTSSVGETQYF. In DNA, the CDR3 is TGCGCCAGCAGCGCGGGTACTAGCTCAGTCGGTGAGACCCAGTACTTC.

The CDR3 DNA follows: TGTGCCAGCAGCTTAGATCTCGTAGGTGAAGCTTTCTTT. This translates into CASSLDLVGEAFF. The chain uses TRBV7-9 and TRBJ1-1, with D unclear. CDR3 length: 13 amino acids. V shed 1 base and J shed 7 bases, with 10 bases lying between them. Germline V gives CDR1 SEHNR, CDR2 FQNEAQ (reference sequence).

The chain couples TRBV3-1 (or the pseudogene TRBV3-2) to TRBJ2-2; D gene uncertain. This CDR3 comprises 14 residues. V was clipped by 4 bases and J by 4 bases, with 10 bases between them. Germline V gives CDR1 LGHDT, CDR2 YNNKEL (reference sequence). Here the CDR3 reads CASSPRTGTGELFF. In nucleotides, the CDR3 is TGTGCCAGCAGCCCCCGGACCGGCACCGGGGAGCTGTTTTTT.

The rearrangement joins TRBV3-1 (or the pseudogene TRBV3-2) to TRBJ2-7; D is undetermined. This CDR3 region has 11 residues. The ends were cut back, 0 bases at V and 4 bases at J, with 1 base in the middle. Germline V gives CDR1 LGHDT, CDR2 YNNKEL (reference sequence). The CDR3 loop reads CASSQEYEQYF. CDR3 sequence (DNA): TGTGCCAGCAGCCAAGAATACGAGCAGTACTTC.

The V and J genes are TRBV19 and TRBJ1-2, with D unclear. Trimming took 7 bases from V and 0 from J, leaving 12 bases between them. The CDR3 extends over 14 amino acids. Per the germline V gene, CDR1 is LNHDA and CDR2 is SQIVND (reference sequence). CDR3 sequence reads: CASNRIYSNYGYTF. CDR3 nucleotides: TGTGCCAGTAATCGGATCTACTCTAACTATGGCTACACCTTC.

The gene calls are TRBV19 and TRBJ1-1, with D maybe TRBD1 (6 bases). V shed 3 bases and J shed 1 base, with 6 bases lying between them. The CDR3 is made up of 13 amino acids. Germline V gene sequence: CDR1 LNHDA, CDR2 SQIVND (reference sequence). CDR3 bases: TGTGCCAGTAGTATGGGGGCGAACACTGAAGCTTTCTTT. Its protein product is CASSMGANTEAFF.

The chain is built from TRBV19 and TRBJ1-6; 10 bases line up with TRBD1. The junction had 7 bases not matched to a gene; V was cut back by 4 bases and J by 7 bases. CDR1 is LNHDA and CDR2 is SQIVND in the germline V gene (reference sequence). The length of the CDR3 is 16 residues. For the CDR3, the DNA is TGTGCCAGTAGTAGACCGGGACAGGGGTCAAATTCACCCCTCCACTTT. Residues: CASSRPGQGSNSPLHF.

This chain links TRBV28 with TRBJ1-5; D is uncertain. V was shortened by 5 bases and J by 4 bases, with 12 bases between the two germline ends. Germline-derived CDR1 and CDR2 are MDHEN and SYDVKM. The CDR3 loop spans 14 amino acids. The CDR3 region is CASSPADRNQPQHF. CDR3 sequence (DNA): TGTGCCAGCAGTCCAGCCGACCGGAATCAGCCCCAGCATTTT.